The TCR beta chain under discussion was sequenced for a study of shared clonotypes between healthy human individuals (dated by TCRdb to about 2020). Broadly, across the study: Three men and two women, aged 18 to 49 years, made up the cohort. To increase sequencing depth and limit assay-specific biases, different laboratories used diverse techniques to prepare libraries and sequence TCR repertoires. To estimate repertoire size and how much clonotypes are shared between individuals, the study performed deep sequencing of blood TCR repertoires from a few healthy adults. For each donor, three plates each were used for CD4 naive and CD4 memory, two plates were used for CD8 naive, and one plate was used for CD8 memory. Per donor, leukapheresis produced somewhere between about 0.85 and 9.5 billion PBMCs. General conclusions and limits of the study: Only blood was sampled, and tissue TCR repertoires likely differ from those in blood. Based on pairwise subsampling, the degree of clonotype sharing among donors was expected to be affected by sequencing depth. Naive subsets generally had larger estimated clonotype richness than memory subsets did. Because the study included only a small number of donors, the genetic and exposure-history diversity represented was limited. Compared with non-shared clonotypes, the clonotypes found in all four sorted-subset donors had higher generation probabilities. Rarefaction of sorted-subset datasets indicated incomplete sequencing despite the large sequencing depth. When several donors were compared, the shared fraction of clonotypes was 5% to 6.5% for naive CD4, 3.5% to 4% for naive CD8, 2% to 2.5% for memory CD4, and roughly 0.43% for memory CD8.

For CDR1 and CDR2, the germline V gene lists SQVTM and ANQGSEA. The CDR3 covers 11 residues, taking in both the cysteine and the phenylalanine. Left in the record is the CDR3 DNA by itself, 33 bases read in frame from the first base. Trimming takes 5 bases off V and 4 bases off J; junction bases not matched to a gene: 2. Donors were healthy HIV-negative adults with no recently reported acute infections or vaccinations. Every donor was a Caucasian adult residing in Nashville, Tennessee, USA. Magnetic negative selection was used to enrich CD4+ T cells, after which naive cells were positively selected on CD45RA and the negative fraction became the memory subset. Blood was collected by leukapheresis, and PBMCs were isolated by Ficoll-Histopaque density gradient centrifugation and then cryopreserved in liquid nitrogen vapor phase. Analytical flow cytometry was used to check the purity and quantity of every magnetically sorted T cell population. Genomic DNA was isolated from every sorted fraction and measured by UV absorbance on a Nanodrop 2000c.

Notes on this clone: What this receptor recognizes is not known. No base-level quality is on record; no much larger clone is a single base apart.

Using the deep immunoSEQ assay, TCR CDR3 regions were amplified from genomic DNA by multiplex PCR. For each cell subset, the extracted genomic DNA was distributed evenly across all wells of several immunoSEQ 96-well plates, and each plate served as one replicate. Each replicate PCR for sorted subsets received around 200 ng genomic DNA, equal to roughly 33,000 T cell genomes. The purified libraries were quantified using a Qubit 3.0 fluorometer, sized with a Bioanalyzer 2100, and then quantified again using the KAPA Library Quantification kit. A separate single-read 150-cycle Illumina NextSeq 550 flow cell was used to sequence each immunoSEQ 96-well plate. As for how the authors treated the data: The immunoSEQ output contained only junctional sequences without quality scores, so filtering could not match that applied to full-length reads. To assign V/J genes and CDR3, sequences were annotated using PyIR, a Python wrapper for IgBLAST v1.9, with IMGT germline references. Reads were removed for weak V/J assignments (E-value above 1e-6), missing CDR3, stop codons, out-of-frame junctions, or ambiguous translated residues. A V3J clonotype was defined by an identical inferred V gene, J gene, and CDR3 amino acid sequence. Percentage overlap between repertoires was computed as shared unique clonotypes divided by the size of the smaller repertoire. RTK rarefaction, the Chao1 estimator, and Recon v2.1 estimates of unobserved clonotypes were used to assess repertoire richness. For all TCRbeta clonotypes obtained by the gDNA method from a few donors, generation probabilities were computed with OLGA. TCRdb stores this immuneACCESS table with in-frame sequences only. Part of the clones is absent; in the studies checked, under half of the shortfall reflects unresolved V genes, and no reason is known for the rest. The D gene and trimming were derived from the DNA, and the V and J assignments and clone size from that table. The sample includes about 1.5 million clones, with around 97% observed a single time. Of the sample, 1% to 1.5% is held by the ten largest clones.

The sequencing input was naive CD4+ T cells sorted from blood. Per the publication, the cell subset or site label means: CD45RA+ positively selected. The receptor chain draws on TRBV29-1 and TRBJ2-7, with 7 bases in between that match TRBD2. The TCR sequence derives from a man younger than 45 in good health. This receptor carries the CDR3 CSVLAAYEQYF. The DNA sequence is given as TGCAGCGTTCTAGCGGCGTACGAGCAGTACTTC.